This T cell receptor beta chain was retrieved from a study of T cells in Graves' hyperthyroidism and ophthalmopathy. Study results and caveats: A model using 13 V-J features told ophthalmopathy apart from stable hyperthyroidism.

Authors of the study amplified TCR beta CDR3 regions from RNA transcripts. HTBI primers were employed in a first-round RT-PCR of the TCR CDR3. A single record per CDR3 protein comes from TCRdb applying MiXCR to the multiplex PCR reads. The sample includes 500,000 to 800,000 distinct CDR3 sequences, around 15% seen only once; the top ten take around 12%. This clonotype appeared a few times. Its matching antigen is unknown. Trimming cost V 0 bases and J 2 bases, with 11 bases left between them. Germline V gene lookup returns CDR1 LGHNA and CDR2 YSLEER. This CDR3 region has 15 residues. This sequence was found in a woman aged 45-65 years with Graves' ophthalmopathy. J is TRBJ2-7 and V is TRBV4-3; no clear D gene. Sequenced sample: blood. The CDR3, as DNA: TGCGCCAGCAGCCAAGAGGTAGGAATAACCTACGAGCAGTACTTC. Amino acid sequence: CASSQEVGITYEQYF.